This T cell receptor beta chain was sequenced for a study of OX40 agonist ivuxolimab in advanced cancers. The repertoire was sequenced with immunoSEQ multiplex PCR; TCRdb's copy has only in-frame clones and lacks some. This sample has tens of thousands of clones; around nine tenths occur once, and the top ten carry 11% to 15%. With 4 bases removed from V and 5 bases from J, the gap between germline ends came to 17 bases. The germline gives CDR1 MNHEY, CDR2 SVGAGI. This CDR3 is 15 amino acids long. The material was CD4+ or CD8+ T cells sorted from blood, obtained in a trial of the OX40 agonist ivuxolimab. This chain joins TRBV6-5 and TRBJ1-1, with D tentatively TRBD1 (6 bases). This TCR derives from an adult with an advanced solid tumor such as melanoma, head and neck, liver or kidney cancer. The CDR3 sequence: CASSSYEGVATEAFF. The CDR3 bases are TGTGCCAGCAGTTCTTATGAGGGGGTCGCGACTGAAGCTTTCTTT.